This TCR beta chain was captured by sequencing in a study of CD8 T cells in ankylosing spondylitis. Points from the study as a whole: Matched synovial fluid from ankylosing spondylitis patients was reported to be enriched for disease-linked clones. A CD8+ phenotype characterized the disease-linked clones, which were relatively rare in peripheral blood. Certain motif variants had earlier appeared in reactive arthritis synovial fluid and blood.

Scientists made TCR beta libraries using quantitative 5'-RACE with molecular barcodes. Each CDR3 protein is one row after TCRdb ran MiXCR on the 5' RACE reads. The table lists roughly 100,000 distinct CDR3 sequences, 24% of them singletons. The CDR3 has 11 residues. CDR1 MNHEY and CDR2 SVGEGT come from the germline V gene. Trimming cost V 6 bases and J 6 bases, with 5 bases left between them. A word on this clonotype: Its target is not known.

Source material: synovial fluid, either unsorted or a sorted T cell fraction (not recorded which). This TCR was recovered from a male donor with ankylosing spondylitis. This chain joins TRBV6-2 or TRBV6-3 and TRBJ2-2; D not resolved. CDR3 nucleotide sequence: TGTGCCAGCAGCCGAGCCGGGGAGCTGTTTTTT. Amino acid sequence: CASSRAGELFF.